The source of this TCR beta chain is a study of blood T cell repertoires in COVID-19. Study as a whole: Acute and convalescent COVID-19 samples came from the United States, Italy and Spain. Sources were T cells, B-cell-depleted T cells, or PBMCs; the material itself was cDNA or gDNA.

V dropped 8 bases and J dropped 3 bases, with 14 bases sitting between them. CDR1 is LNHDA and CDR2 is SQIVND in the germline V gene (reference sequence). The CDR3 is 13 amino acids. Here immunoSEQ multiplex PCR was the method, and the copy in TCRdb shows in-frame clones only, minus some. The data contain 150,000 to 200,000 clones, roughly 87% of them singletons. The sample holds a few counts of this clone. Sequenced: peripheral blood. This chain uses TRBV19 with TRBJ2-7, with a tentative D call TRBD2 (6 bases). The sequence derives from a woman aged 70 to 79 with COVID-19, enrolled during active disease. The CDR3 here is CASHPLEGYEQYF. CDR3 DNA: TGTGCCAGTCACCCCCTGGAGGGCTACGAGCAGTACTTC.